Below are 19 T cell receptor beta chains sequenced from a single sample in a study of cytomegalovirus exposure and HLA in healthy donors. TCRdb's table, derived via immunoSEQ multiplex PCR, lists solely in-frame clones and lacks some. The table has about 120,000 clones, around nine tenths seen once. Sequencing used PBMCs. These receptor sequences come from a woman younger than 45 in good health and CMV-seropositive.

CDR3 nucleotides: TGTGCCACCAGCAGAGAGCGGGGTATATTCTACAATGAGCAGTTCTTC. Protein: CATSRERGIFYNEQFF. The gene calls are TRBV15 and TRBJ2-1; the D gene is possibly TRBD2 (6 bases). The CDR3 runs 16 residues. Germline V CDR1 and CDR2: LNHNV, YYDKDF (reference sequence). V dropped 0 bases and J dropped 3 bases, with 12 bases sitting between them. The whole variable domain, remainder taken from reference TRBV15 and TRBJ2-1, is DAMVIQNPRYQVTQFGKPVTLSCSQTLNHNVMYWYQQKSSQAPKLLFHYYDKDFNNEADTPDNFQSRRPNTSFCFLDIRSPGLGDTAMYLCATSRERGIFYNEQFFGPGTRLTVL.

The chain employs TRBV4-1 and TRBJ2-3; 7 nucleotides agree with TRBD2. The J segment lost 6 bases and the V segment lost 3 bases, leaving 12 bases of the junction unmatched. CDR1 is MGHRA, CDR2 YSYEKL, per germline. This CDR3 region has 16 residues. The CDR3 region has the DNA TGCGCCAGCAGCCACATATCCGCGGGAGATGTTGATACGCAGTATTTT. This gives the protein CASSHISAGDVDTQYF.

The CDR3 DNA is TGTGCCAGCAGTTGGAGGGACAGGGGGGCCACTGAAGCTTTCTTT. The encoded protein is CASSWRDRGATEAFF. The rearrangement uses TRBV6-5 and TRBJ1-1; 11 nucleotides align to TRBD1. Trimming at V came to 4 bases and at J to 4 bases, leaving 5 bases not matched to a gene. CDR3 length equals 15 residues. Germline V lookup: CDR1 MNHEY, CDR2 SVGAGI.

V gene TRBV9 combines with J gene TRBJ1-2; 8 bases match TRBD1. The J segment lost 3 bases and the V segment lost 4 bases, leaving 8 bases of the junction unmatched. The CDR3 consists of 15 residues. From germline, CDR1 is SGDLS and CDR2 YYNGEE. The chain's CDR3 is CASSSPQGGDYGYTF. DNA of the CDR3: TGTGCCAGCAGCTCACCACAGGGGGGGGACTATGGCTACACCTTC.

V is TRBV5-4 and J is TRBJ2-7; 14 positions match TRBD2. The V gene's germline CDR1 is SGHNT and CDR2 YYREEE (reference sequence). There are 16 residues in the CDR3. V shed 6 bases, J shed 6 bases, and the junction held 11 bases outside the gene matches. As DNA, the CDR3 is TGTGCCAGCACCCCGGGAGGGACTAGCGGGAGCCGCGAGCAGTACTTC. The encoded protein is CASTPGGTSGSREQYF.

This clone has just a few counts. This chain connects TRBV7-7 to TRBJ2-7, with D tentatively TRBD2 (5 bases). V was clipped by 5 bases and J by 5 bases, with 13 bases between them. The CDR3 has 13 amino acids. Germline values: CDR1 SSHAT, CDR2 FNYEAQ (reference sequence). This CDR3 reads CASSLKPSHEQYF. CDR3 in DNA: TGTGCCAGCAGCCTTAAGCCTAGCCACGAGCAGTACTTC.

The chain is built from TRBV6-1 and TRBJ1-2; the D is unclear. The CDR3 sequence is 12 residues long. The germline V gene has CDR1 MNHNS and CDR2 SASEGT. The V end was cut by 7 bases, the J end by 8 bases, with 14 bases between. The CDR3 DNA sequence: TGTGCCAGCATGGTGGGCTCGGGAGGCTACACCTTC. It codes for CASMVGSGGYTF.

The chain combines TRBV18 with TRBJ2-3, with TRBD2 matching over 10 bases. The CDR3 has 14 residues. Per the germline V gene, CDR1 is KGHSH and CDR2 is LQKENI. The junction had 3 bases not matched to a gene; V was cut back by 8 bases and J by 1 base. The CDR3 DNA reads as TGTGCCAGCACACTAGCGGGGCGCACAGATACGCAGTATTTT. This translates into CASTLAGRTDTQYF.

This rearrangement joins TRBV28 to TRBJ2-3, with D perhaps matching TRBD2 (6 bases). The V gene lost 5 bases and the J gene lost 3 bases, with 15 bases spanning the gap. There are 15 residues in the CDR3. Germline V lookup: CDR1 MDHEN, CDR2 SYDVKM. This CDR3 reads CASSLAGGKTDTQYF. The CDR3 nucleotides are TGTGCCAGCAGTCTCGCTGGCGGGAAGACAGATACGCAGTATTTT.

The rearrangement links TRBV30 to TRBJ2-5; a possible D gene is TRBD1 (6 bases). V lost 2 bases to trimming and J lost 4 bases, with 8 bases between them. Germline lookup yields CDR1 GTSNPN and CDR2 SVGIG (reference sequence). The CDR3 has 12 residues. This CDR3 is CAWSSTGETQYF. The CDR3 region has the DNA TGTGCCTGGAGTTCGACAGGAGAGACCCAGTACTTC.

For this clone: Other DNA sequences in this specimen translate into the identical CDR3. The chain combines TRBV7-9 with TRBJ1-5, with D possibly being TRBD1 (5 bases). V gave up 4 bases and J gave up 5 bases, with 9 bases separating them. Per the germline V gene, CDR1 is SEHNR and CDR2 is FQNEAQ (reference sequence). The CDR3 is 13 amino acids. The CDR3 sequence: CASSSQGDQPQHF. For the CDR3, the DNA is TGTGCCAGCAGCTCTCAGGGTGATCAGCCCCAGCATTTT.

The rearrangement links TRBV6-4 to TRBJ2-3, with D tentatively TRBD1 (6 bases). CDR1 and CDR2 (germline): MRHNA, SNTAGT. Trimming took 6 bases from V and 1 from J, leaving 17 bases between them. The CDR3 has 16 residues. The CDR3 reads CASSLTPGHGTDTQYF. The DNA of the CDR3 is TGTGCCAGCAGCCTTACTCCGGGACATGGCACAGATACGCAGTATTTT.

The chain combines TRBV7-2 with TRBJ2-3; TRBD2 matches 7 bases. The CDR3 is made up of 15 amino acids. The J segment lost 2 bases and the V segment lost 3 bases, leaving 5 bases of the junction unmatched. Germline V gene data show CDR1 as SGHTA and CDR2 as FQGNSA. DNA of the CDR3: TGTGCCAGCAGCTTCGGGGGGAGGGACACAGATACGCAGTATTTT. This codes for CASSFGGRDTDTQYF.

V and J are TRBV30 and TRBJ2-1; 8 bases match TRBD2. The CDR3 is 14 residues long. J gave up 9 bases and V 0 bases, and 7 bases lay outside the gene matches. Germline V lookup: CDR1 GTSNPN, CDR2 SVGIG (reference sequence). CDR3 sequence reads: CAWSVSGSLGEQFF. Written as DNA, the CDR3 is TGTGCCTGGAGTGTGAGCGGGAGTTTAGGTGAGCAGTTCTTC.

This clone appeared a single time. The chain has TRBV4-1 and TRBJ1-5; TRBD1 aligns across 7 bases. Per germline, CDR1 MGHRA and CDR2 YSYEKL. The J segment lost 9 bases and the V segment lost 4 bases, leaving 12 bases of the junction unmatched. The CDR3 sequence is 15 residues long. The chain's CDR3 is CASSRGTWDSGPQHF. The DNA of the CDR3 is TGCGCCAGCAGCCGAGGAACCTGGGACAGTGGGCCCCAGCATTTT.

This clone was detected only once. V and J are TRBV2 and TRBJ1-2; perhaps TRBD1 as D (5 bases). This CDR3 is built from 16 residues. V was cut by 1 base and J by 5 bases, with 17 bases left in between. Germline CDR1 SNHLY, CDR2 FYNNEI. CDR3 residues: CASSEGGRTDIYGYTF. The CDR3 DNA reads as TGTGCCAGCAGTGAAGGGGGGAGGACCGATATTTATGGCTACACCTTC.

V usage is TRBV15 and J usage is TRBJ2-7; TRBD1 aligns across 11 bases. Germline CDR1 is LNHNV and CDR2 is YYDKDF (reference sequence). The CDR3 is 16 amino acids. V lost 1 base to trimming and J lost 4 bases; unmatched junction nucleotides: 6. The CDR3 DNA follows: TGTGCCACCAGCAGAGCCCCGGACAGGGGGCCTTACGAGCAGTACTTC. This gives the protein CATSRAPDRGPYEQYF.

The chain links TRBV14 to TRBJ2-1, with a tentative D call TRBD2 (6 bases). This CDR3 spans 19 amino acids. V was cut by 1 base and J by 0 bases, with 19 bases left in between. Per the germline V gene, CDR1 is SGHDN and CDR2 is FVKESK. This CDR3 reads CASSQVGGIDMSSYNEQFF. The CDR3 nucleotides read TGTGCCAGCAGCCAAGTGGGGGGAATAGATATGAGCTCCTACAATGAGCAGTTCTTC. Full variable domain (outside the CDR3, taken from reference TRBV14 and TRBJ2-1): EAGVTQFPSHSVIEKGQTVTLRCDPISGHDNLYWYRRVMGKEIKFLLHFVKESKQDESGMPNNRFLAERTGGTYSTLKVQPAELEDSGVYFCASSQVGGIDMSSYNEQFFGPGTRLTVL.

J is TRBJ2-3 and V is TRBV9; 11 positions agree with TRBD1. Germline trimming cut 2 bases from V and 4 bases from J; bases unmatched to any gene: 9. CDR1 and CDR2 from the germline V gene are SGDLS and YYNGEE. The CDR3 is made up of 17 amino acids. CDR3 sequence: CASSVPQSGQGADTQYF. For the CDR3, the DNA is TGTGCCAGCAGCGTTCCACAGTCGGGACAGGGGGCAGATACGCAGTATTTT.